The 24 T cell receptor beta chains below were found in one sample sequenced in a study of T cell responses to AZD1222 COVID-19 vaccine. Using immunoSEQ multiplex PCR, the repertoire was profiled, and TCRdb retains in-frame clones only, with some absent. The sample yields 100,000 to 150,000 clones, roughly nine tenths seen once. Specimen: peripheral blood, collected on day 0 of AZD1222 vaccination. Every receptor here comes from an adult in good health.

The chain links TRBV3-1 (or the pseudogene TRBV3-2) to TRBJ1-6; possible D gene TRBD1, 5 bases. Germline V gives CDR1 LGHDT, CDR2 YNNKEL (reference sequence). Trimming pared 2 bases from V and 7 bases from J, leaving 9 bases between. CDR3 length: 14 residues. Written as DNA, the CDR3 is TGTGCCAGCAGCCAACAGGGTAGGAATTCACCCCTCCACTTT. Translating gives CASSQQGRNSPLHF.

The rearrangement joins TRBV19 to TRBJ1-5; 7 nucleotides line up with TRBD1. V trimming: 6 bases; J trimming: 3 bases; junction bases outside the gene matches: 8. CDR1 is LNHDA, CDR2 SQIVND, per germline (reference sequence). The CDR3 totals 15 residues. This CDR3 is CASSELGGSNQPQHF. The CDR3 region has the DNA TGTGCCAGTAGCGAACTAGGGGGCTCCAATCAGCCCCAGCATTTT.

The chain is built from TRBV5-5 and TRBJ2-2; D ambiguous. CDR1 SGHKS and CDR2 YYEKEE come from the germline V gene (reference sequence). This CDR3 comprises 16 residues. Trimming shortened V by 4 bases and J by 0 bases, and 13 bases separated the two germline ends. In DNA form, the CDR3 reads TGTGCCAGCAGCCCAGCTAACGTCGCGAACACCGGGGAGCTGTTTTTT. Translating gives CASSPANVANTGELFF. The variable domain in full, completed from reference TRBV5-5 and TRBJ2-2, reads DAGVTQSPTHLIKTRGQQVTLRCSPISGHKSVSWYQQVLGQGPQFIFQYYEKEERGRGNFPDRFSARQFPNYSSELNVNALLLGDSALYLCASSPANVANTGELFFGEGSRLTVL.

To note about this clone: At one end the junction does not follow the germline gene, possibly because of a read error. This chain links TRBV12-3 or TRBV12-4 with TRBJ1-4; the match to TRBD1 covers 7 bases. The CDR3 has 12 amino acids. The CDR3 nucleotides read TGTGCCAGCAGCCGACAGGGCAGCCCGAGGATTTTT. This encodes CASSRQGSPRIF.

The chain is built from TRBV3-1 (or the pseudogene TRBV3-2) and TRBJ1-5; no definite D call. Germline V gene data show CDR1 as LGHDT and CDR2 as YNNKEL (reference sequence). V was clipped by 1 base and J by 7 bases, with 8 bases between them. This CDR3 spans 13 amino acids. The CDR3 region is CASSQGVHQPQHF. The CDR3 coding sequence is TGTGCCAGCAGCCAAGGAGTGCACCAGCCCCAGCATTTT.

This clone has just a few counts. The chain joins TRBV29-1 to TRBJ2-1; D is undetermined. Germline V CDR1 and CDR2: SQVTM, ANQGSEA. The CDR3 has 19 residues. V lost 3 bases and J 0 bases, leaving 24 bases between the germline ends. This CDR3 reads CSVEIPDSFVRSSYNEQFF. The CDR3 DNA follows: TGCAGCGTTGAGATTCCAGATTCATTCGTACGGAGCTCCTACAATGAGCAGTTCTTC.

V is TRBV16 and J is TRBJ1-6; TRBD1 matches at 7 bases. Trimming at V came to 1 base and at J to 9 bases, leaving 6 bases not matched to a gene. Germline CDR1 and CDR2: KGHSY and FQNENV. The CDR3 totals 15 residues. CDR3 coding DNA: TGTGCCAGCAGCCAATTAGGGACAGCCGGTTCACCCCTCCACTTT. Encoded protein: CASSQLGTAGSPLHF.

The chain recombines TRBV11-3 with TRBJ1-3; unclear D gene. Per the germline V gene, CDR1 is SGHNT and CDR2 is YENEEA. V lost 1 base and J 2 bases, leaving 9 bases between the germline ends. The CDR3 consists of 15 residues. CDR3 sequence: CASSLGPGPGNTIYF. CDR3 bases: TGTGCCAGCAGCTTAGGCCCCGGGCCTGGAAACACCATATATTTT.

V is TRBV27 and J is TRBJ1-2; no reliable D call. The germline CDR1 and CDR2 sequences are MNHEY and SMNVEV (reference sequence). V gave up 8 bases and J gave up 5 bases, with 9 bases separating them. This CDR3 has 11 residues. CDR3 region: CASRTAYGYTF. The CDR3 region has the DNA TGTGCCAGCCGGACGGCATATGGCTACACCTTC.

The chain combines TRBV3-1 (or the pseudogene TRBV3-2) with TRBJ2-3; D perhaps matches TRBD2 (5 bases). CDR1 LGHDT and CDR2 YNNKEL come from the germline V gene (reference sequence). V lost 1 base, J lost 6 bases, and 14 bases lay in between. The CDR3 is 15 residues long. DNA for the CDR3: TGTGCCAGCAGCCAAGTGGCAGGTCCGGGGGATACGCAGTATTTT. It is translated as CASSQVAGPGDTQYF.

V gene TRBV19 combines with J gene TRBJ1-1; D may be TRBD1 (5 bases). V was trimmed by 5 bases and J by 5 bases, leaving 18 bases between them. This CDR3 contains 15 residues. Germline CDR1 reads LNHDA; CDR2 reads SQIVND (reference sequence). CDR3 amino acids: CASSLLIGEGTEAFF. CDR3 bases: TGTGCCAGTAGTTTACTAATAGGGGAGGGGACTGAAGCTTTCTTT.

The V and J genes are TRBV6-4 and TRBJ2-1, with TRBD2 identical over 7 bases. CDR3 length: 15 residues. J gave up 8 bases and V 3 bases, and 10 bases lay outside the gene matches. CDR1 and CDR2 from the germline V gene are MRHNA and SNTAGT. The CDR3 here is CASSEWLAEGDEQFF. The CDR3 DNA reads TGTGCCAGCAGTGAGTGGCTAGCGGAGGGAGATGAGCAGTTCTTC.

The J gene is TRBJ1-1, the V gene TRBV5-1; possibly TRBD1 for D (5 bases). This CDR3 comprises 15 residues. Trimming took off 2 bases at V and 1 base at J, with 12 bases between the two ends. The germline V gene has CDR1 SGHRS and CDR2 YFSETQ. The chain's CDR3 is CASSFQGMGNTEAFF. The CDR3 coding sequence is TGCGCCAGCAGCTTCCAGGGTATGGGGAACACTGAAGCTTTCTTT.

The chain combines TRBV2 with TRBJ2-3; tentatively, D is TRBD2 (6 bases). Germline V gene sequence: CDR1 SNHLY, CDR2 FYNNEI. The CDR3 loop spans 12 amino acids. V gave up 5 bases and J gave up 6 bases, with 9 bases separating them. The CDR3 coding sequence is TGTGCCAGCAGTAGAGGAGGGGATACGCAGTATTTT. Encoded protein: CASSRGGDTQYF.

The genes are TRBV6-5 and TRBJ1-2, with D possibly TRBD1 on 5 matching bases. The V end lost 6 bases, the J end lost 1 base, and 12 bases lay between the germline ends. The CDR3 is made up of 14 amino acids. Germline assignment: CDR1 MNHEY and CDR2 SVGAGI. CDR3 coding DNA: TGTGCCAGCAGGCCAGGGTCGGGTAACTATGGCTACACCTTC. Protein: CASRPGSGNYGYTF.

This sequence joins TRBV6-6 and TRBJ2-1; tentative D call: TRBD2 (5 bases). The V and J ends lost 7 bases and 1 base respectively, with 14 bases between them. There are 15 residues in the CDR3. Germline CDR1 reads MNHNY; CDR2 reads SVGAGI (reference sequence). The CDR3 sequence is CASNFERRSYNEQFF. CDR3 nucleotides: TGTGCCAGCAACTTTGAGCGGAGATCCTACAATGAGCAGTTCTTC.

The rearrangement uses TRBV3-1 (or the pseudogene TRBV3-2) and TRBJ1-5, with unresolved D. Germline CDR1 and CDR2: LGHDT and YNNKEL (reference sequence). This CDR3 contains 15 residues. The V and J ends lost 0 bases and 3 bases respectively, with 9 bases between them. This chain's CDR3 is CASSQESVSNQPQHF. As DNA, the CDR3 is TGTGCCAGCAGCCAAGAGTCTGTATCCAATCAGCCCCAGCATTTT.

V and J are TRBV3-1 (or the pseudogene TRBV3-2) and TRBJ1-5, with a tentative D call TRBD1 (5 bases). The CDR3 spans 16 residues. Trimming took 1 base from V and 6 from J, leaving 16 bases between them. Germline CDR1 is LGHDT and CDR2 is YNNKEL (reference sequence). CDR3 bases: TGTGCCAGCAGCCAAGGTGAGAGGGCAGGGCGTCAGCCCCAGCATTTT. Protein: CASSQGERAGRQPQHF.

This clone was seen just once. The chain couples TRBV12-3 or TRBV12-4 to TRBJ2-2; perhaps TRBD2 as D (5 bases). Deletions cut 5 bases from V and 4 bases from J, with 8 bases between. There are 13 residues in the CDR3. DNA for the CDR3: TGTGCCAGCAGTCTGAGGGCCACCGGGGAGCTGTTTTTT. Translating gives CASSLRATGELFF.

V and J are TRBV19 and TRBJ2-5, with D possibly matching TRBD2 (6 bases). This CDR3 is built from 16 residues. Germline values: CDR1 LNHDA, CDR2 SQIVND (reference sequence). With 4 bases removed from V and 4 bases from J, the gap between germline ends came to 19 bases. CDR3 in DNA: TGTGCCAGTAGTACCGGGACTCCCGGCCTGGGAGAGACCCAGTACTTC. It encodes CASSTGTPGLGETQYF.

The chain joins TRBV5-1 to TRBJ2-2, with TRBD2 matching over 11 bases. CDR3 length equals 16 residues. Germline V gene lookup returns CDR1 SGHRS and CDR2 YFSETQ. V was clipped by 4 bases and J by 6 bases; unmatched bases: 8. CDR3 sequence: CASSILLAGEAGELFF. CDR3 sequence (DNA): TGCGCCAGCAGCATCCTACTAGCGGGGGAAGCCGGGGAGCTGTTTTTT.

The chain couples TRBV7-2 to TRBJ1-2; D not resolved. The CDR3 runs to 12 residues. Germline values: CDR1 SGHTA, CDR2 FQGNSA. V lost 3 bases and J 7 bases, leaving 9 bases between the germline ends. As DNA, the CDR3 is TGTGCCAGCAGCTTTCTGGAGTCTGGCTACACCTTC. Translated: CASSFLESGYTF. Variable domain in full (rest from reference TRBV7-2 and TRBJ1-2): GAGVSQSPSNKVTEKGKDVELRCDPISGHTALYWYRQSLGQGLEFLIYFQGNSAPDKSGLPSDRFSAERTGGSVSTLTIQRTQQEDSAVYLCASSFLESGYTFGSGTRLTVV.

The rearrangement uses TRBV6-6 and TRBJ2-7; 8 nucleotides agree with TRBD2. Per germline, CDR1 MNHNY and CDR2 SVGAGI (reference sequence). The CDR3 contains 15 residues. J gave up 0 bases and V 2 bases, and 3 bases lay outside the gene matches. The CDR3 bases are TGTGCCAGCAGTTACGGCGGGGGGTACTCCTACGAGCAGTACTTC. Translated: CASSYGGGYSYEQYF.

A word on this clone: Other DNA sequences in this specimen translate into the identical CDR3. The chain links TRBV6-5 to TRBJ1-2; D is perhaps TRBD1 (5 bases). V lost 6 bases and J lost 2, with 13 bases in between. The CDR3 has 14 residues. Germline CDR1 reads MNHEY; CDR2 reads SVGAGI. The CDR3 reads CASSRGTENYGYTF. CDR3 bases: TGTGCCAGCAGCCGCGGGACCGAGAACTATGGCTACACCTTC.